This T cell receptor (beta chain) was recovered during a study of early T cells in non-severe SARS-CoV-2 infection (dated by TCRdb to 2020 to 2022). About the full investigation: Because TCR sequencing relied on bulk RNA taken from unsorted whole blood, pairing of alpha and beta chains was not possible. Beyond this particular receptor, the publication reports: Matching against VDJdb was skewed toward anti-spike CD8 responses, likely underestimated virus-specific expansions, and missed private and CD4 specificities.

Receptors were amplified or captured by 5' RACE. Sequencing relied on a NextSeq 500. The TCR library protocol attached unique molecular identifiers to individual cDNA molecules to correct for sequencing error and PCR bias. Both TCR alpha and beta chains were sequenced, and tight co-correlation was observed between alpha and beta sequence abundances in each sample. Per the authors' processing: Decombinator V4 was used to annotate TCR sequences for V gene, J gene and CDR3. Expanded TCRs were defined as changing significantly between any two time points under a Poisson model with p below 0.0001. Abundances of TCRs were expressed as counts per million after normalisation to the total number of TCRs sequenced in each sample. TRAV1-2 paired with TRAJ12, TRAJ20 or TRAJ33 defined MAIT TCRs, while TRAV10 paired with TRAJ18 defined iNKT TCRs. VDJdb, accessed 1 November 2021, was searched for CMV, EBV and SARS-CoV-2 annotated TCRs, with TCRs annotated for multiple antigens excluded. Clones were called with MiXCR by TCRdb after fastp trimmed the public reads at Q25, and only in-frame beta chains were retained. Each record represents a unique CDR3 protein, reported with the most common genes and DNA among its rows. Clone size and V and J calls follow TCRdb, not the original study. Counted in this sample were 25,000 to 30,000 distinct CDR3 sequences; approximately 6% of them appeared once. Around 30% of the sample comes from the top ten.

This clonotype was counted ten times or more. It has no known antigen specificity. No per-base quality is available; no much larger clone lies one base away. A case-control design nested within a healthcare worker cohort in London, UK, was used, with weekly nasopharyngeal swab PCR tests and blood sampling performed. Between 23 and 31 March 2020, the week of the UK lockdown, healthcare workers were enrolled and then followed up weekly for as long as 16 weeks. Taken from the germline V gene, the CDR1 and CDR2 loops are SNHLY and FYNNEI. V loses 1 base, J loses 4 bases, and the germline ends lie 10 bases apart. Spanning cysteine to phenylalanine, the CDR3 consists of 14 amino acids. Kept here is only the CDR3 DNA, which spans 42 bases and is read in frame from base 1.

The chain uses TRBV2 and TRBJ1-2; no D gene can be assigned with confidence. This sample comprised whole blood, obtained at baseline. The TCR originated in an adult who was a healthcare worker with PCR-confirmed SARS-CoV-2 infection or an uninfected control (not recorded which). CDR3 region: CASSEGVGPYGYTF. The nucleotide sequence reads TGTGCCAGCAGTGAAGGTGTCGGGCCCTATGGCTACACCTTC.